The TCR beta chain described here comes from a study of CXCR3-negative and CXCR3-positive naive CD8 T cells. Study-wide context: Each library gave roughly 1.4 +/- 0.3 million of about 140 million TRB reads. Study-wide results and caveats: Greater hydrophobicity was found in TRB CDR3s of CXCR3-positive naive cells than of CXCR3-negative naive cells.

Germline loops: CDR1 MNHNY, CDR2 SVGAGI (reference sequence). The CDR3 covers 14 residues. Preparation of TRB cDNA libraries relied on 5' RACE carrying UMI labels. TCRdb re-called the 5' RACE reads and gives one entry per CDR3 protein, without DNA. This repertoire includes about 130,000 distinct CDR3 sequences. A CD45RO-CCR7+CD27+CD95- phenotype identified naive CD8+ T cells. About this clonotype: Its antigen is currently unknown.

This receptor was taken from a human donor in good health. Some clones in this sample may be carry-over from other donors' samples. Input material: naive CXCR3- CD8+ T cells from blood. The subset denotes: CD45RO-CCR7+CD27+CD95- naive CD8+ T cells lacking CXCR3 (TNR3-). The rearrangement links TRBV6-6 to TRBJ2-7. CDR3 sequence reads: CASGEQGATYEQYF.